These T cell receptor beta chains were read from a single sample in a study of human CD8 memory T cell subsets. TCRdb reprocessed the 5' RACE reads and stores each CDR3 protein as one record, lacking DNA. The sample has under 6,000 distinct CDR3 sequences. The material sequenced was CD8+ T cells from PBMCs. These receptors were collected from a human donor in good health. Both conserved end residues are part of each CDR3. A clone size is listed for some rows: how often the clone was seen (once, few, many), or a class if it is expanded.

j_gene | v_gene | abundance | CDR3aa
TRBJ2-1 | TRBV10-1 | . | CASSLGLLNEQFF
TRBJ2-3 | TRBV10-3 | . | CAISDDTDTQYF
TRBJ2-1 | TRBV18 | . | CASSPSSIHEQFF
TRBJ1-2 | TRBV5-5 | . | CASSLTDPGGYTF
TRBJ1-1 | TRBV18 | . | CASSPKGGGEAFF
TRBJ2-3 | TRBV18 | . | CASSPRTSKTDTQYF
TRBJ2-7 | TRBV4-1 | medium-sized | CASSQDPGTGVEQYF
TRBJ2-3 | TRBV9 | . | CASSEGQAADTQYF
TRBJ1-1 | TRBV20-1 | . | CSAAQQENTEAFF
TRBJ2-7 | TRBV12-3/TRBV12-4 | . | CASSQTGLGDEQYF